The rows below give T cell receptor beta chains drawn from one sample of a study of cytomegalovirus exposure and HLA in healthy donors. Sequenced by immunoSEQ multiplex PCR; TCRdb stores in-frame clones only, minus some. The data hold some 210,000 clones, with about nine tenths observed a single time. The source material was PBMCs. These receptor sequences come from a man aged 25-45 years in good health and CMV-seronegative. Both conserved end residues are part of each CDR3. A D gene is named only where the DNA matches it firmly. Some rows have no size entry. The others give once, few or many, or a class for an expanded clone.

j_gene,v_gene,abundance,d_gene,CDR3aa,CDR3nt
TRBJ1-6,TRBV6-1,once,NA,CASRVSSYNSPLHF,TGTGCCAGCAGAGTTAGCTCCTATAATTCACCCCTCCACTTT
TRBJ2-5,TRBV28,NA,TRBD1,CASNTGQQETQYF,TGTGCCAGCAATACGGGACAGCAAGAGACCCAGTACTTC
TRBJ1-2,TRBV2,NA,NA,CASSERGQISYGYTF,TGTGCCAGCAGTGAAAGGGGTCAGATTTCCTATGGCTACACCTTC
TRBJ1-4,TRBV19,NA,TRBD1,CASSPGDRDNEKLFF,TGTGCCAGTAGCCCAGGAGACAGGGATAATGAAAAACTGTTTTTT
TRBJ1-4,TRBV7-2,NA,NA,CASSTRTNEKLFF,TGTGCCAGCAGTACTCGGACTAATGAAAAACTGTTTTTT
TRBJ2-1,TRBV29-1,NA,TRBD2,CSVGGLAGTGWYNEQFF,TGCAGCGTTGGGGGACTAGCGGGCACCGGGTGGTACAATGAGCAGTTCTTC
TRBJ1-3,TRBV9,NA,NA,CASSVAGGAGNTIYF,TGTGCCAGCAGCGTAGCTGGAGGGGCTGGAAACACCATATATTTT
TRBJ2-6,TRBV4-1,NA,NA,CASSQGIYSGANGLTF,TGCGCCAGCAGCCAGGGGATTTACTCTGGGGCCAACGGCCTGACTTTC
TRBJ2-7,TRBV7-2,NA,TRBD2,CASSFGTSAAYEQYF,TGTGCCAGCAGCTTCGGGACTAGCGCAGCCTACGAGCAGTACTTC
TRBJ1-1,TRBV6-6,NA,NA,CASSYSRENTEAFF,TGTGCCAGCAGTTACTCGAGAGAGAACACTGAAGCTTTCTTT
TRBJ2-2,TRBV27,NA,NA,CASSFLGDTGELFF,TGTGCCAGCAGTTTCCTCGGGGACACCGGGGAGCTGTTTTTT
TRBJ2-2,TRBV5-1,once,NA,CASSLRQGTGELFF,TGCGCCAGCAGCTTGCGGCAGGGCACCGGGGAGCTGTTTTTT
TRBJ2-3,TRBV10-3,NA,TRBD1,CAISPMTGEHDTQYF,TGTGCCATCAGTCCTATGACAGGGGAGCATGATACGCAGTATTTT
TRBJ2-5,TRBV19,NA,TRBD2,CASSIRLAGVETQYF,TGTGCCAGTAGTATAAGACTAGCGGGAGTTGAGACCCAGTACTTC
TRBJ1-5,TRBV15,NA,NA,CATSRSVGGLEPQHF,TGTGCCACCAGCAGATCCGTCGGGGGGCTGGAGCCCCAGCATTTT
TRBJ2-2,TRBV5-4,NA,NA,CASSLRGSGNTGELFF,TGTGCCAGCAGCTTGAGGGGTAGCGGAAACACCGGGGAGCTGTTTTTT
TRBJ1-2,TRBV27,NA,NA,CASSLSVGGNYGYTF,TGTGCCAGCAGCCTATCAGTGGGAGGAAACTATGGCTACACCTTC
TRBJ2-1,TRBV4-2,NA,TRBD2,CASSQGILAGGMYNEQFF,TGTGCCAGCAGCCAGGGGATCCTAGCGGGGGGGATGTACAATGAGCAGTTCTTC
TRBJ2-2,TRBV7-2,NA,NA,CASSIQYTGELFF,TGTGCCAGCAGCATTCAGTACACCGGGGAGCTGTTTTTT
TRBJ2-7,TRBV10-3,NA,NA,CAIKGPTGNEQYF,TGTGCCATCAAGGGTCCCACGGGAAACGAGCAGTACTTC